Here is one T cell receptor beta chain with its context. The table came from immunoSEQ multiplex PCR; TCRdb's copy has only in-frame clones and leaves some out. The sample carries some 340,000 clones, about 90% recorded once. The data were taken from a study of blood T cell repertoires in COVID-19. The CDR3 loop spans 17 amino acids. The germline V gene has CDR1 KGHDR and CDR2 SFDVKD. The V and J ends lost 2 bases and 0 bases respectively, with 13 bases between them. The study drew participants aged about 18 to 89 years from approximately 23 US areas. Cohorts were based on clinical histories the participants reported.

V gene TRBV24-1 combines with J gene TRBJ1-5; D is unresolved. Sequenced: PBMCs or T cells enriched from blood (not recorded which). The TCR sequence derives from a woman in her twenties or thirties who had recovered from COVID-19. The CDR3 sequence is CATSDSTAGGSNQPQHF. The CDR3 DNA follows: TGTGCCACCAGTGATTCGACCGCCGGAGGTAGCAATCAGCCCCAGCATTTT.